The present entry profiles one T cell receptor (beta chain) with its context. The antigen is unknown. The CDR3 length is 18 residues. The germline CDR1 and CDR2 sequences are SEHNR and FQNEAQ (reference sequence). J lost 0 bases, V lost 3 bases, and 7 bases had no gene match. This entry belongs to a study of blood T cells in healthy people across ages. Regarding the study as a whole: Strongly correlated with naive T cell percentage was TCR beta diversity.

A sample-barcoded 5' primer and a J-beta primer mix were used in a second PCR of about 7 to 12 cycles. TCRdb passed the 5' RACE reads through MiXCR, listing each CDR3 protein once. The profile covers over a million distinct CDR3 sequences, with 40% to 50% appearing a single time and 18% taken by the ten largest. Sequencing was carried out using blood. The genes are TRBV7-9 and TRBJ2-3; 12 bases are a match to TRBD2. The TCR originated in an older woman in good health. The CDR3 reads CASSFTSGGRTSTDTQYF. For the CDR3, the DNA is TGTGCCAGCAGCTTCACTAGCGGGGGGCGAACTAGCACAGATACGCAGTATTTT.